This T cell receptor beta chain came from a study of control samples from healthy donors and cancer patients (dated by TCRdb to the early 2020s). Library construction relied on the immunoSEQ multiplex PCR assay. Entries here come from immuneACCESS through TCRdb and include only in-frame sequences with V and J called. Some clones fail to appear in such tables; in the studies checked, an unresolved V gene covers under half of the shortfall, and the cause of the remainder is unknown. The sample table contains 150,000 or so clones; only one count was recorded for 85% to 95% of them. Of the sample, 13% to 15% is held by the ten largest clones. Turning to this clone: Its antigen remains unidentified. No clone much larger than this one lies a single base away; base qualities are absent.

V and J lose 2 bases and 4 bases, and a span of 14 bases separates them. According to the germline V gene (reference sequence), CDR1 reads GTSNPN and CDR2 reads SVGIG. Reading from cysteine to phenylalanine, the CDR3 counts 15 amino acids. Only the CDR3 region is kept as DNA, spanning 45 bases read in frame from base 1. The sequence is built from TRBV30 and TRBJ1-4, with an unclear D gene assignment. Sequencing used PBMCs. The sequence derives from a man aged 55-75 years with colorectal cancer. The DNA sequence is as follows: TGTGCCTGGAGTCGGGCGGCAGCAATTAATGAAAAACTGTTTTTT. This yields the protein CAWSRAAAINEKLFF.